Below, 8 T cell receptor beta chains from the same sample are listed, as sequenced in a study of read filtering for tumor transcriptome and immune sequencing. Molecular barcoded adaptors covering alpha/delta and beta/gamma chains were used on around 370 ng RNA. In TCRdb, the reads were re-called with MiXCR into one record per CDR3 protein. The sample lists around 65,000 distinct CDR3 sequences, approximately 19% occurring once. The specimen sequenced was a population of CD138-negative cells sorted from bone marrow. Receptors were obtained from a donor older than 35 with multiple myeloma.

This clonotype occurred many times. The rearrangement joins TRBV19 to TRBJ2-1, with 8 bases that match TRBD2. The CDR3 is made up of 13 amino acids. Trimming at V came to 6 bases and at J to 8 bases, leaving 6 bases not matched to a gene. The germline gives CDR1 LNHDA, CDR2 SQIVND (reference sequence). In DNA, the CDR3 is TGTGCCAGTAGCGGGGGGGGGAGAGATGAGCAGTTCTTC. This encodes CASSGGGRDEQFF.

This sequence joins TRBV6-1 and TRBJ2-1; 9 bases align to TRBD2. The germline gives CDR1 MNHNS, CDR2 SASEGT. V gave up 1 base and J gave up 3 bases; unmatched junction bases: 1. This CDR3 spans 15 amino acids. Written as DNA, the CDR3 is TGTGCCAGCAGTGAAGGTAGCGGGGGCTACAATGAGCAGTTCTTC. Protein: CASSEGSGGYNEQFF.

This clonotype has a count of ten or more. The V and J genes are TRBV28 and TRBJ1-5; no reliable D call. Germline V gene lookup returns CDR1 MDHEN and CDR2 SYDVKM. The CDR3 extends over 12 amino acids. Trimming stripped 6 bases from V and 5 bases from J, with 8 bases between. As DNA, the CDR3 is TGTGCCAGCAGCCCCGGCCATCAGCCCCAGCATTTT. It is translated as CASSPGHQPQHF.

The V and J genes are TRBV19 and TRBJ1-1; D unclear. The V end was cut by 11 bases, the J end by 2 bases, with 18 bases between. CDR3 length: 14 residues. In germline, CDR1 is LNHDA, CDR2 SQIVND (reference sequence). The DNA for the CDR3 is TGTGCCGGTCTTATGCGGGCGGTCAACACTGAAGCTTTCTTT. Translated: CAGLMRAVNTEAFF.

Concerning this clonotype: Since a far larger clone is one base different, this is likely a read error. This chain uses TRBV7-2 with TRBJ2-2; D remains ambiguous. CDR1 is SGHTA and CDR2 is FQGNSA in the germline V gene. The V end lost 1 base, the J end lost 10 bases, and 7 bases lay between the germline ends. The CDR3 is made up of 12 amino acids. CDR3 sequence (DNA): TGTGCCAGCAGCTTAGGACCCGAGGAGCTGTTTTTT. Its translation is CASSLGPEELFF.

In its sample, this clonotype was seen once. V usage is TRBV7-6 and J usage is TRBJ2-1; 11 bases are a match to TRBD2. The CDR3 has 17 amino acids. Looked up from germline, CDR1 is SGHVS and CDR2 is FNYEAQ. With V trimmed by 3 bases and J by 3 bases, 7 bases remained unmatched. CDR3 DNA: TGTGCCAGCAGCTTGAACCCCGGGACTAGCGGCTACAATGAGCAGTTCTTC. This translates into CASSLNPGTSGYNEQFF.

This clonotype was seen repeatedly, ten times or more. The chain couples TRBV5-5 to TRBJ2-1; 9 bases map to TRBD1. Per the germline V gene, CDR1 is SGHKS and CDR2 is YYEKEE (reference sequence). The CDR3 consists of 14 residues. The V segment lost 4 bases and the J segment 8 bases; nucleotides outside the gene matches: 7. CDR3 nucleotides: TGTGCCAGCAGCCTCTGGGACAGGGCCCATGAGCAGTTCTTC. It codes for CASSLWDRAHEQFF.

This clonotype occurred many times. The chain carries TRBV12-3 or TRBV12-4 and TRBJ2-5, with no clear D. V shed 2 bases and J shed 5 bases, with 6 bases lying between them. The CDR3 runs to 12 residues. The CDR3 is CASSLNSETQYF. In DNA, the CDR3 is TGTGCCAGCAGTTTAAACTCCGAGACCCAGTACTTC.